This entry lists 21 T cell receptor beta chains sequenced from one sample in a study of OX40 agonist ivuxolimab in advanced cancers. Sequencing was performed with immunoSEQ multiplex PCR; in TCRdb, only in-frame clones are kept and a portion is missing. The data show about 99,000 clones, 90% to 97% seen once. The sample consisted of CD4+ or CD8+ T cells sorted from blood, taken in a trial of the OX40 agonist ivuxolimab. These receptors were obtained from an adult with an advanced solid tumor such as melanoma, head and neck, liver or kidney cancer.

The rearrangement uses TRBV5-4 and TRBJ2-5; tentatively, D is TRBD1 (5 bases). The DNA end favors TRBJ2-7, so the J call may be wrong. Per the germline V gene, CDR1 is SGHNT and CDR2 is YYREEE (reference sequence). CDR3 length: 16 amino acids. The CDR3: CASSPIPTGDSYEQYF. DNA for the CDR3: TGTGCCAGCAGCCCGATTCCCACAGGAGACTCCTACGAGCAGTACTTC.

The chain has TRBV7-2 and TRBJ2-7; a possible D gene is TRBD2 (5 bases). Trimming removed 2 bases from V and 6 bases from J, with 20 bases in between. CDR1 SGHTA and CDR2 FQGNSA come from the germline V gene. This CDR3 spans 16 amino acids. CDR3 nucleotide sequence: TGTGCCAGCAGCTTAAATCTGGAGGTGCAGGCGGGCGAGCAGTACTTC. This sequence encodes CASSLNLEVQAGEQYF.

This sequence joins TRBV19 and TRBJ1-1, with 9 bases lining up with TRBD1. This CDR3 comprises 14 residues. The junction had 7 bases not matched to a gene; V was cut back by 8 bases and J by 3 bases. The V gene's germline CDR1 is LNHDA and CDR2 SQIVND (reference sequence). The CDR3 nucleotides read TGTGCCAGTCCCTCGGGACAGGGTGACACTGAAGCTTTCTTT. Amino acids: CASPSGQGDTEAFF.

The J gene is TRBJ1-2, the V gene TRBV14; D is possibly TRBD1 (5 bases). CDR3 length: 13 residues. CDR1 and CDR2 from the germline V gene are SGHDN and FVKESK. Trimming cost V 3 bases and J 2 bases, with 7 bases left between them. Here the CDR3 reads CASSQGVNYGYTF. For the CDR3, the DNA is TGTGCCAGCAGCCAGGGGGTGAACTATGGCTACACCTTC.

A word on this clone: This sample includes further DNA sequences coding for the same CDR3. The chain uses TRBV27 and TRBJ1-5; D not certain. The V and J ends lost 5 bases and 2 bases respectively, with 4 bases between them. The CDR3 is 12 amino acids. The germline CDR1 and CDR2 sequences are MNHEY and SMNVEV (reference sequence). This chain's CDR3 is CASSRGNQPQHF. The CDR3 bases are TGTGCCAGCAGTAGGGGCAATCAGCCCCAGCATTTT.

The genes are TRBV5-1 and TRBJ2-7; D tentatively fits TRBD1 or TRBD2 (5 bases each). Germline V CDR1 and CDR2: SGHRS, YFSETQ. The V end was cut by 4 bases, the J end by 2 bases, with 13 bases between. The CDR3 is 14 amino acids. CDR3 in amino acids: CASSIRDGTYEQYF. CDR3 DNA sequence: TGCGCCAGCAGCATCCGGGACGGCACCTACGAGCAGTACTTC.

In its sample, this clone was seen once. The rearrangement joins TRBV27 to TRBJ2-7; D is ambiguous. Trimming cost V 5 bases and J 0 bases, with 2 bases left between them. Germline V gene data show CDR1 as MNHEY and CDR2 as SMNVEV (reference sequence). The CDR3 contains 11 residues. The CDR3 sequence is CASSHSYEQYF. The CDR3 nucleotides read TGTGCCAGCAGTCACTCCTACGAGCAGTACTTC.

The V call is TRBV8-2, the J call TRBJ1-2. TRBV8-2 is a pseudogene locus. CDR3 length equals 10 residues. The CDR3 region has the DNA TGTGGCCGAAAGACCTATGGCTACACCTTC. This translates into CGRKTYGYTF.

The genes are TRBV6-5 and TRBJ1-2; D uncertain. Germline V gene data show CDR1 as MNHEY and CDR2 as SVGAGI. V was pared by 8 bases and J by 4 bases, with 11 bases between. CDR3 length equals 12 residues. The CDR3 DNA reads TGTGCCAGCTACTTTGGGGTCTATGGCTACACCTTC. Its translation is CASYFGVYGYTF.

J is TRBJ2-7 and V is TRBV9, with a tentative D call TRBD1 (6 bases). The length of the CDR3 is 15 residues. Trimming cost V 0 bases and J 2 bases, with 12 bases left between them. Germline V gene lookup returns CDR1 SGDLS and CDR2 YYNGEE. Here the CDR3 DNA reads TGTGCCAGCAGCGTAGAGTGGGGGCCACCCTACGAGCAGTACTTC. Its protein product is CASSVEWGPPYEQYF.

CDR3 in DNA: TGTGCCAGCAGTTTAGCTGGTAGAGGGGACGAGCAGTACTTC. It translates to CASSLAGRGDEQYF. The chain carries TRBV28 and TRBJ2-7; D is possibly TRBD1 or TRBD2 (5 bases each). The germline V gene has CDR1 MDHEN and CDR2 SYDVKM. The V and J ends lost 2 bases and 5 bases respectively, with 13 bases between them. The CDR3 consists of 14 residues.

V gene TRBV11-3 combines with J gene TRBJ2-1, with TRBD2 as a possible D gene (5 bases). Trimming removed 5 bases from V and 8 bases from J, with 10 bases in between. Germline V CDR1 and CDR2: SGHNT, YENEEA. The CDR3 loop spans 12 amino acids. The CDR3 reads CASSPKEDEQFF. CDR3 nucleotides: TGTGCCAGCAGCCCAAAGGAGGATGAGCAGTTCTTC.

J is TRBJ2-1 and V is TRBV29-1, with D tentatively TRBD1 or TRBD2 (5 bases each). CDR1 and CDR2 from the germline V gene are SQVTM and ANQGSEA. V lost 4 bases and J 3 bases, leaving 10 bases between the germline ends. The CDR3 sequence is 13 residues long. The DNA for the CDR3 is TGCAGCGTTGTGGGGGAGAACTACAATGAGCAGTTCTTC. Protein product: CSVVGENYNEQFF.

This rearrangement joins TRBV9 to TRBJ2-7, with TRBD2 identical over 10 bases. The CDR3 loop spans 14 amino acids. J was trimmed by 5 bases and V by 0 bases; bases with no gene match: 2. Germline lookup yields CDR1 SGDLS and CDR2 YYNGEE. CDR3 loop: CASSVGLAGDEQYF. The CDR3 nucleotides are TGTGCCAGCAGCGTAGGGCTAGCGGGAGACGAGCAGTACTTC.

The CDR3 region is CASSPLGGGGTATEAFF. The CDR3 coding sequence is TGTGCCAGCAGCCCATTAGGAGGGGGGGGGACAGCGACTGAAGCTTTCTTT. The chain joins TRBV7-8 to TRBJ1-1, with TRBD1 identical over 7 bases. The CDR3 is 17 amino acids. V dropped 5 bases and J dropped 5; count of bases not matched to a gene: 17. CDR1 and CDR2 (germline): SGHVS, FQNEAQ.

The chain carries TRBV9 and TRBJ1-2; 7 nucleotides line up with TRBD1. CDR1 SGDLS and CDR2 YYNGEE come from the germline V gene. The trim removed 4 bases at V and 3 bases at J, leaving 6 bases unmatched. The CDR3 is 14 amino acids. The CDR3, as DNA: TGTGCCAGCAGCCCTGGACAGGACTACTATGGCTACACCTTC. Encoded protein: CASSPGQDYYGYTF.

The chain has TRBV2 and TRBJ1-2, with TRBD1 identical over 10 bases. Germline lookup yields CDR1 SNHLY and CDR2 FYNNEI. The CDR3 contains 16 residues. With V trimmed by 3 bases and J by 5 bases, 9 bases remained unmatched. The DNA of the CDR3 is TGTGCCAGCAGTGATCACTCGGGACAGGGGATTTATGGCTACACCTTC. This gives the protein CASSDHSGQGIYGYTF.

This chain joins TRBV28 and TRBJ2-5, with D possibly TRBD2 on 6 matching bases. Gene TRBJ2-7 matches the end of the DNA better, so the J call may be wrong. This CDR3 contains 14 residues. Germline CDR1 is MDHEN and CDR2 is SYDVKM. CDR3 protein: CASSLGSGTYEQYF. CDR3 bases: TGTGCCAGCAGTTTGGGTAGCGGTACCTACGAGCAGTACTTC.

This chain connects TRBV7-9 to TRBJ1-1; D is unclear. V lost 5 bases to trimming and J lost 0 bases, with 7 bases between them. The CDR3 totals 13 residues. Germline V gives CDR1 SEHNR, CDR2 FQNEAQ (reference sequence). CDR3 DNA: TGTGCCAGCAGCCTACCTATGAACACTGAAGCTTTCTTT. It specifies CASSLPMNTEAFF.

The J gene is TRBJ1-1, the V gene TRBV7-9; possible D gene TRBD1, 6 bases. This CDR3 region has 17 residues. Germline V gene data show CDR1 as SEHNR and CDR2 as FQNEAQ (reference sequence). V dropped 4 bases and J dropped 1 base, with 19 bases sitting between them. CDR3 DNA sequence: TGTGCCAGCAGCTCCCCGAGCGTGGGGGCTCAGAACACTGAAGCTTTCTTT. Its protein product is CASSSPSVGAQNTEAFF.

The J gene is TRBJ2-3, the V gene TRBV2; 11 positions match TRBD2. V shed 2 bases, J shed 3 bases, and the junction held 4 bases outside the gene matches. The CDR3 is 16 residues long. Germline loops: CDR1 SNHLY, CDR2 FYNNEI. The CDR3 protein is CASSELLAGDTDTQYF. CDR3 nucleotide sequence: TGTGCCAGCAGTGAACTACTAGCGGGGGATACAGATACGCAGTATTTT.